Sequencing of this T cell receptor beta chain was carried out in a study of PD-1 blockade in mismatch repair-deficient tumors (dated 2017 in TCRdb). Regarding the study in general: Between September 2013 and late 2016, 86 consecutive patients with around twelve mismatch repair-deficient cancer types, all previously treated and progressing, were enrolled in the trial. Tumor-associated T cell clones in the peripheral blood of patients responding to PD-1 blockade were tracked using deep sequencing of TCR CDR3 regions.

The research as a whole found: Clones residing in the tumor, which were often undetectable in blood before treatment, expanded quickly after pembrolizumab and then contracted, generally before radiologic responses.

The method behind the library was the immunoSEQ multiplex PCR assay. TCRdb holds this immuneACCESS table with in-frame rearrangements only. Some clones are missing; in checked studies, unresolved V genes explain under half, and the rest has no known cause. The sample table records roughly 130,000 clones; roughly 86% of these occur just once. The ten largest clones take up roughly 12% of the sample. With regard to this clone: The antigen it recognizes is unknown. No clone much larger than this one lies a single base away; base qualities are absent.

Mismatch repair deficiency in every enrolled patient was established by polymerase chain reaction or immunohistochemistry. A few patients who responded to pembrolizumab therapy underwent TCR sequencing. In the phase II trial, pembrolizumab PD-1 blockade was tested prospectively in advanced mismatch repair-deficient cancers, no matter which tissue of origin the cancers came from. Peripheral blood T cell samples were gathered serially, both before PD-1 blockade started and at multiple time points afterward. Blood sampling times were expressed in weeks after the first pembrolizumab dose. Between the V and J ends, shortened by 2 bases and 4 bases respectively, the junction contains 12 bases. The CDR3 holds 15 amino acids from the cysteine to the phenylalanine. Solely the CDR3 DNA is kept, with 45 bases framed from the first base. Taken from the germline V gene, the CDR1 and CDR2 loops are SGHDT and YYEEEE.

Here the sequenced sample was peripheral blood, taken approximately 71 weeks after starting pembrolizumab. The source is an adult with mismatch repair-deficient cancer. This receptor chain uses TRBV5-6 and TRBJ2-2; the D call is tentative, TRBD1 or TRBD2, as each matches 6 bases. The DNA reads as follows: TGTGCCAGCAGCTTTTGGGGGGCCGGCACCGGGGAGCTGTTTTTT. This sequence encodes CASSFWGAGTGELFF.